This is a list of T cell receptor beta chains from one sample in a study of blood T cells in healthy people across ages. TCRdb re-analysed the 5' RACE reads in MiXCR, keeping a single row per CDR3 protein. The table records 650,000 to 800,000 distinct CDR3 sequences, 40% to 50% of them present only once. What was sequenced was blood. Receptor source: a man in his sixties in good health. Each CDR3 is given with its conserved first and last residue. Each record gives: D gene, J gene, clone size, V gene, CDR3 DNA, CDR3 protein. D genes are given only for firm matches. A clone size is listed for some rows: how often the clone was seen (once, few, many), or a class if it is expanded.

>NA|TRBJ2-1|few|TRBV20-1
TGCAGTGCTAGAAAAGGGTTCAATGAGCAGTTCTTC
CSARKGFNEQFF
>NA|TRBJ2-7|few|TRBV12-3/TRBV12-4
TGTGCCAGCACAACAGGGACCCACGAGCAGTACTTC
CASTTGTHEQYF
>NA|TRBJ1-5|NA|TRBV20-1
TGCAGTGCGTTAGACGGGAGACTTCAGCCCCAGCATTTT
CSALDGRLQPQHF
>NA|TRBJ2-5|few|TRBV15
TGTGCCACCCAAGAGGAACCTGGTCAAGAGACCCAGTACTTC
CATQEEPGQETQYF
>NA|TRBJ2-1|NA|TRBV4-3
TGCGCCAGCAGCCAAGATCCCAGCTCCCACAATGAGCAGTTCTTC
CASSQDPSSHNEQFF
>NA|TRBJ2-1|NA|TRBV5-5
TGTGCCAGCAGCTTGTGGGATCACGAGCAGTTCTTC
CASSLWDHEQFF
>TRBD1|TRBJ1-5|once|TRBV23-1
TGCGCCAGCAGTCAATCTCCGACAGGGGGCCTCAATCAGCCCCAGCATTTT
CASSQSPTGGLNQPQHF
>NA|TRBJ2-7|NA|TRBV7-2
TGTGCCAGCAGCTTAGCGAGGGCGGGAAATGAGCAGTACTTC
CASSLARAGNEQYF
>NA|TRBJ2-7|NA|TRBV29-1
TGCAGCGTTGAAGCCGGGGCCCGCCCCTACGAGCAGTACTTC
CSVEAGARPYEQYF
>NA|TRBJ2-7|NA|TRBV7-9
TGTGCCAGCACCATCGGTAGCTCCTACAATGAGCAGTACTTC
CASTIGSSYNEQYF
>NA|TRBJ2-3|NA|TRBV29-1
TGCAGCTCGGTGACTGGGATGTTAACAGATACGCAGTATTTT
CSSVTGMLTDTQYF
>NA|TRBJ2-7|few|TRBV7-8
TGTGCCAGCAGCTTAGTCGAGGGATCGTACTACGAGCAGTACTTC
CASSLVEGSYYEQYF
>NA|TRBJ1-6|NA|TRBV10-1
TGCGCCAGCTCGGGCAGGGTAGATTCACCCCTCCACTTT
CASSGRVDSPLHF
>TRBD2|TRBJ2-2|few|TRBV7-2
TGTGCCAGCAGCAGGACTAGCGGGGGAATCGGGGAGCTGTTTTTT
CASSRTSGGIGELFF
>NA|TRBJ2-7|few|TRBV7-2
TGTGCCAGCAGAAACGCCCCGGGAACTACCTACGAGCAGTACTTC
CASRNAPGTTYEQYF
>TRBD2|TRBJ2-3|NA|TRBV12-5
TGTGCTAGTGGTCGCGGACTAGACACAGATACGCAGTATTTT
CASGRGLDTDTQYF
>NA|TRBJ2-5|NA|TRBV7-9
TGTGCCAGCAACCCCGGCATGACGGGGGAGACCCAGTACTTC
CASNPGMTGETQYF
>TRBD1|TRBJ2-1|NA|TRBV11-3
TGTGCCAGCAGCTTAATAGGTCAGGGGGCGCACCACAATGAGCAGTTCTTC
CASSLIGQGAHHNEQFF
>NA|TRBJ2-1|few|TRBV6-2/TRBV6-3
TGTGCCAGCAGTACACGACAGCGCTCCTACAATGAGCAGTTCTTC
CASSTRQRSYNEQFF
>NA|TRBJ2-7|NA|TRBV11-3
TGTGCCAGCAGCTTAGATACGGGACCTCTCCACGAGCAGTACTTC
CASSLDTGPLHEQYF
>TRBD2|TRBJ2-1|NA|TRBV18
TGTGCCAGCTCACCACCCGGGACTAGCAGGGAACGTGAGCAGTTCTTC
CASSPPGTSREREQFF
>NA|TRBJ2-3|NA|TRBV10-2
TGCGCCAGCAGTTCGGAGAACGGGGGCCACCGGGGTACGCAGTATTTT
CASSSENGGHRGTQYF
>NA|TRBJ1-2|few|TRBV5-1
TGCGCCAGCAGCTTGGACTACAGGGCCTACGTCGATGGCTACACCTTC
CASSLDYRAYVDGYTF